This TCR beta chain came from a study of blood T cell repertoires in COVID-19. Across the study: In each case, the material was cDNA or gDNA derived from T cells, B-cell-depleted T cells, or PBMCs.

In the study's own analysis: Counts of nucleated cells, estimated from reference gene primer amplification, were obtained. Here immunoSEQ multiplex PCR was the method, and the copy in TCRdb shows in-frame clones only, minus some. That table furnishes V, J and clone size, whereas the DNA furnished D and trimming. This sample has fewer than 600,000 clones; more than 75% occur once, and the top ten carry approximately 1.8%. Among Cohort 3 donors, those recovered had two negative PCRs, clearance, or symptom resolution. The germline V gene has CDR1 SGHAT and CDR2 FQNNGV. CDR3 length: 13 residues. V lost 0 bases and J lost 10; bases outside the gene matches: 2.

This receptor was obtained from a woman aged 40 to 55 who had recovered from COVID-19. The V gene is TRBV11-2, the J gene TRBJ2-1; 8 bases line up with TRBD2. The sequenced sample was PBMCs or T cells enriched from blood (not recorded which). CDR3 residues: CASSLDGRGEQFF. CDR3 bases: TGTGCCAGCAGCTTAGACGGGAGGGGAGAGCAGTTCTTC.